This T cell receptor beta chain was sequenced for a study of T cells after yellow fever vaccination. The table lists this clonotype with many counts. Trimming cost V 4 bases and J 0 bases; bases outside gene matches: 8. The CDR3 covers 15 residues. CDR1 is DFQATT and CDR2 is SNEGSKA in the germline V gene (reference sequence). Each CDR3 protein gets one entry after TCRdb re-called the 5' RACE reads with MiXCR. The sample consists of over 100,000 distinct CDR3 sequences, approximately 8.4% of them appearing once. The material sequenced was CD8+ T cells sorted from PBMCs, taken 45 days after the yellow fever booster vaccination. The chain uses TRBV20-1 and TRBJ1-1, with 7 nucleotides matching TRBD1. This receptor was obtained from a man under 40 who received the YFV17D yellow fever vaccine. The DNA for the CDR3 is TGCAGTGCTACGGGTCTACAGGGGATGAACACTGAAGCTTTCTTT. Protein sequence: CSATGLQGMNTEAFF.